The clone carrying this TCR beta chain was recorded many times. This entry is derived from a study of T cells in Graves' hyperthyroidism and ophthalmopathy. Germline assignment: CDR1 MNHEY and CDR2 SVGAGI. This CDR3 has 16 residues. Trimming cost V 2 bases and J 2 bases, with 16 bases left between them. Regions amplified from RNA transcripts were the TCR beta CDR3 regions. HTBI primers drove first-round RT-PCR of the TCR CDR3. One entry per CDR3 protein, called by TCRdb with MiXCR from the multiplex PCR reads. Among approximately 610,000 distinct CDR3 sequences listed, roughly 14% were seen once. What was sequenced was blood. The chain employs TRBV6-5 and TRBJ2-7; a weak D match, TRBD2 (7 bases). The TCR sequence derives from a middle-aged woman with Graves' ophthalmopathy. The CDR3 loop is CASSYPTQGGPYEQYF. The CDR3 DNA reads TGTGCCAGCAGTTACCCAACACAGGGAGGGCCCTACGAGCAGTACTTC.